This TCR beta chain was sequenced during a study of T cell responses to AZD1222 COVID-19 vaccine. V shed 5 bases and J 1 base; nucleotides not matched to a gene: 8. CDR1 SGHNT and CDR2 YENEEA come from the germline V gene. The CDR3 covers 17 residues. Sequencing was performed with immunoSEQ multiplex PCR; in TCRdb, only in-frame clones are kept and a portion is missing. The table lists about 86,000 clones, roughly 89% of them singletons. This clone was found once. The receptor comes from an adult who received the AZD1222 COVID-19 vaccine. Sequencing used peripheral blood, obtained 28 days after the second AZD1222 dose. The genes are TRBV11-3 and TRBJ2-3; 11 bases map to TRBD2. CDR3 in DNA: TGTGCCAGCAGCCCCCGGACTAGCGGGTTAGGCACAGATACGCAGTATTTT. Its translation: CASSPRTSGLGTDTQYF.